These T cell receptor beta chains were read from a single sample in a study of cytomegalovirus exposure and HLA in healthy donors. Only in-frame clones appear in the TCRdb table, and some are missing; sequencing was by immunoSEQ multiplex PCR. The sample carries about 150,000 clones, around 83% recorded once. The sequenced sample consisted of PBMCs. Every receptor here comes from a man aged 25 to 40 in good health and CMV-seropositive. CDR3s include the opening cysteine and the closing phenylalanine or tryptophan. Each record gives: D gene, J gene, V gene, CDR3 protein, CDR3 DNA. D genes are given only for firm matches.

D: NA; J: TRBJ2-1; V: TRBV18; CDR3: CASSPYTGNGQFF; DNA: TGTGCCAGCTCACCATATACGGGGAATGGGCAGTTCTTC
D: TRBD2; J: TRBJ2-7; V: TRBV27; CDR3: CASSFSGNSYEQYF; DNA: TGTGCCAGCAGTTTTAGCGGGAACTCCTACGAGCAGTACTTC
D: NA; J: TRBJ2-5; V: TRBV6-5; CDR3: CASSLLTKGETQYF; DNA: TGTGCCAGCAGTCTTCTGACTAAAGGGGAGACCCAGTACTTC
D: NA; J: TRBJ1-1; V: TRBV19; CDR3: CASSSGVTEAFF; DNA: TGTGCCAGTAGTTCAGGCGTCACTGAAGCTTTCTTT
D: NA; J: TRBJ2-3; V: TRBV7-9; CDR3: CASSSLSRVASGGGDTQYF; DNA: TGTGCCAGCAGCTCCCTCAGTAGAGTTGCTAGCGGAGGGGGAGATACGCAGTATTTT
D: NA; J: TRBJ1-2; V: TRBV5-1; CDR3: CASSIQGRGYTF; DNA: TGCGCCAGCAGCATACAGGGTAGGGGCTACACCTTC
D: TRBD2; J: TRBJ2-3; V: TRBV19; CDR3: CASSIDGTSGFTDTQYF; DNA: TGTGCCAGTAGTATAGATGGGACTAGCGGATTCACAGATACGCAGTATTTT
D: TRBD2; J: TRBJ2-3; V: TRBV4-2; CDR3: CASSLSTSGKGDTQYF; DNA: TGTGCCAGCAGTCTTTCTACGAGCGGGAAGGGAGATACGCAGTATTTT
D: TRBD2; J: TRBJ2-3; V: TRBV4-1; CDR3: CASSQEGEGVEDTQYF; DNA: TGCGCCAGCAGCCAAGAAGGGGAGGGAGTGGAGGATACGCAGTATTTT
D: TRBD1; J: TRBJ2-7; V: TRBV6-5; CDR3: CASSWDRTYEQYF; DNA: TGTGCCAGCAGTTGGGACAGGACCTACGAGCAGTACTTC
D: NA; J: TRBJ2-3; V: TRBV19; CDR3: CASSDLVAGYTQYF; DNA: TGTGCCAGTAGCGACTTGGTCGCGGGATATACGCAGTATTTT
D: TRBD1; J: TRBJ1-2; V: TRBV2; CDR3: CARQGADIFYGYTF; DNA: TGTGCCAGGCAGGGGGCCGACATCTTCTATGGCTACACCTTC
D: NA; J: TRBJ1-1; V: TRBV9; CDR3: CASSASGGVSTEAFF; DNA: TGTGCCAGCAGCGCCTCGGGAGGGGTTTCCACTGAAGCTTTCTTT
D: NA; J: TRBJ2-1; V: TRBV5-6; CDR3: CASSLWQGFYNEQFF; DNA: TGTGCCAGCAGCTTATGGCAGGGTTTCTACAATGAGCAGTTCTTC
D: TRBD1; J: TRBJ2-3; V: TRBV10-3; CDR3: CAISEGTGVADTQYF; DNA: TGTGCCATCAGTGAGGGGACAGGGGTCGCAGATACGCAGTATTTT
D: TRBD1; J: TRBJ1-2; V: TRBV27; CDR3: CASSFLKGAFYGYTF; DNA: TGTGCCAGCAGTTTCCTTAAGGGGGCCTTCTATGGCTACACCTTC
D: NA; J: TRBJ2-5; V: TRBV5-1; CDR3: CASSSGQIQETQYF; DNA: TGCGCCAGCAGCTCCGGACAGATCCAAGAGACCCAGTACTTC
D: NA; J: TRBJ2-7; V: TRBV27; CDR3: CASSLGGLVHEQYF; DNA: TGTGCCAGCAGTTTGGGCGGGTTGGTCCACGAGCAGTACTTC
D: NA; J: TRBJ2-1; V: TRBV5-1; CDR3: CASSLGPGLNYNEQFF; DNA: TGCGCCAGCAGCTTGGGCCCAGGGTTAAACTACAATGAGCAGTTCTTC
D: TRBD1; J: TRBJ1-1; V: TRBV5-6; CDR3: CASRKMGQGAEAFF; DNA: TGTGCCAGCCGAAAGATGGGACAGGGGGCTGAAGCTTTCTTT
D: TRBD2; J: TRBJ2-1; V: TRBV4-2; CDR3: CASSQEAREVAYNEQFF; DNA: TGTGCCAGCAGCCAAGAGGCGCGGGAGGTCGCGTACAATGAGCAGTTCTTC
D: TRBD1; J: TRBJ1-2; V: TRBV5-1; CDR3: CASSLEGQGYGYTF; DNA: TGCGCCAGCAGCTTGGAGGGACAGGGATATGGCTACACCTTC
D: NA; J: TRBJ1-2; V: TRBV7-9; CDR3: CASSLRGGYGYTF; DNA: TGTGCCAGCAGCTTAAGAGGGGGCTATGGCTACACCTTC
D: TRBD1; J: TRBJ1-1; V: TRBV9; CDR3: CASSPITGGTEAFF; DNA: TGTGCCAGCAGCCCTATAACAGGGGGCACTGAAGCTTTCTTT
D: NA; J: TRBJ2-3; V: TRBV30; CDR3: CAWSVGGGEYF; DNA: TGTGCCTGGAGTGTAGGAGGGGGCGAGTATTTT
D: TRBD1; J: TRBJ1-5; V: TRBV7-2; CDR3: CASSPRDRDQPQHF; DNA: TGTGCCAGCAGCCCACGGGACAGGGATCAGCCCCAGCATTTT
D: TRBD1; J: TRBJ1-5; V: TRBV27; CDR3: CASRLDRSSNQPQHF; DNA: TGTGCCAGCAGACTGGACAGGTCAAGCAATCAGCCCCAGCATTTT
D: TRBD1; J: TRBJ2-6; V: TRBV28; CDR3: CASSLSVWDSSSGANVLTF; DNA: TGTGCCAGCAGTTTATCGGTCTGGGACAGTAGCTCTGGGGCCAACGTCCTGACTTTC
D: NA; J: TRBJ1-1; V: TRBV30; CDR3: CAISQGGAEAFF; DNA: TGTGCCATTAGTCAGGGAGGGGCTGAAGCTTTCTTT
D: TRBD1; J: TRBJ1-1; V: TRBV29-1; CDR3: CSVDRGQSTEAFF; DNA: TGCAGCGTGGACAGGGGGCAAAGCACTGAAGCTTTCTTT
D: TRBD2; J: TRBJ2-5; V: TRBV2; CDR3: CASSVGLTSGGIQETQYF; DNA: TGTGCCAGCAGTGTAGGTTTAACTAGCGGGGGAATACAAGAGACCCAGTACTTC
D: NA; J: TRBJ2-3; V: TRBV9; CDR3: CASSAGVVPTDTQYF; DNA: TGTGCCAGCAGCGCGGGGGTAGTCCCCACAGATACGCAGTATTTT
D: TRBD1; J: TRBJ1-2; V: TRBV27; CDR3: CASSSRQGNYGYTF; DNA: TGTGCCAGCAGTTCTCGACAGGGAAACTATGGCTACACCTTC
D: NA; J: TRBJ1-1; V: TRBV5-1; CDR3: CASSLANTEAFF; DNA: TGCGCCAGCAGCTTGGCTAACACTGAAGCTTTCTTT
D: NA; J: TRBJ2-1; V: TRBV6-5; CDR3: CASSYSTGEQFF; DNA: TGTGCCAGCAGTTACTCGACTGGTGAGCAGTTCTTC
D: NA; J: TRBJ2-1; V: TRBV7-9; CDR3: CSSSRVLLASSNEQFF; DNA: TGTTCCAGCAGCCGGGTTTTGCTAGCGAGCTCCAATGAGCAGTTCTTC
D: NA; J: TRBJ2-2; V: TRBV7-8; CDR3: CASSLALSTGELFF; DNA: TGTGCCAGCAGCTTAGCGCTGAGCACCGGGGAGCTGTTTTTT
D: TRBD2; J: TRBJ2-2; V: TRBV4-1; CDR3: CASSPRTSGSGIRNTGELFF; DNA: TGCGCCAGCAGCCCCCGGACTAGCGGGAGCGGAATCCGGAACACCGGGGAGCTGTTTTTT
D: NA; J: TRBJ2-2; V: TRBV7-9; CDR3: CSSSPGVQPNTGELFF; DNA: TGTTCCAGCAGCCCGGGGGTACAACCGAACACCGGGGAGCTGTTTTTT
D: NA; J: TRBJ2-3; V: TRBV7-9; CDR3: CASSLASTATDTQYF; DNA: TGTGCCAGCAGCTTAGCGTCGACTGCCACAGATACGCAGTATTTT